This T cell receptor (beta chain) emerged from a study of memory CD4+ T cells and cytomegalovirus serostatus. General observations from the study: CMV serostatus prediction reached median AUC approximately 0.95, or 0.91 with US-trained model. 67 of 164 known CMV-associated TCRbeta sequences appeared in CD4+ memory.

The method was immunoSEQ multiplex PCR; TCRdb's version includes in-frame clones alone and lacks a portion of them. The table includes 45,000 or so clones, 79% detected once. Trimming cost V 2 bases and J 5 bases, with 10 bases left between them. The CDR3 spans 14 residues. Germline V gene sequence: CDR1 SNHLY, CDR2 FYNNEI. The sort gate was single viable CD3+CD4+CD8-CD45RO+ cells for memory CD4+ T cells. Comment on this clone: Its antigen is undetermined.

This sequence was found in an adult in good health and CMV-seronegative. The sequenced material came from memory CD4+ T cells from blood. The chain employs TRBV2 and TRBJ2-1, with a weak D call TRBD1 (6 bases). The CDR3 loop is CASSEQGTNNEQFF. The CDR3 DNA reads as TGTGCCAGCAGTGAACAGGGGACAAACAATGAGCAGTTCTTC.